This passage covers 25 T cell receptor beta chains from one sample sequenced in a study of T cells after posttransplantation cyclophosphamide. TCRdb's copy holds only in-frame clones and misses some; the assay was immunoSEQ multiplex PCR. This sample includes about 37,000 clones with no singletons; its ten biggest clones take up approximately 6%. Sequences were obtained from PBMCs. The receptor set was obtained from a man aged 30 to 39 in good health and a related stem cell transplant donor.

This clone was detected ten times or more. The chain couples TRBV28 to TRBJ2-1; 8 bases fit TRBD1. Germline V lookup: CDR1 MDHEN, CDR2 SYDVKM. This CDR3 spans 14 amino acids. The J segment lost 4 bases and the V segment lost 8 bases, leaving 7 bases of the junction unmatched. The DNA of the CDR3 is TGTGCCAGCCGAAGACAGGGGACATACAATGAGCAGTTCTTC. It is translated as CASRRQGTYNEQFF.

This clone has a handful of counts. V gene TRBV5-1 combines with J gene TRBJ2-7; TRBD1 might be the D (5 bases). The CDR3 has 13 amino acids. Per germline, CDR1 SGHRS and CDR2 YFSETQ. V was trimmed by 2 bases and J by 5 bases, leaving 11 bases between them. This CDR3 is CASSLKWGDEQYF. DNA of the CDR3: TGCGCCAGCAGCTTAAAGTGGGGCGACGAGCAGTACTTC.

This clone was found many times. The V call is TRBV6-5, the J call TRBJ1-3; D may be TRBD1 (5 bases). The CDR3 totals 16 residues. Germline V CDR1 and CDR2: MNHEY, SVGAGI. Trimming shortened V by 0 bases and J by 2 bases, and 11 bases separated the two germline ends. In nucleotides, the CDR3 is TGTGCCAGCAGTTACTCGAGGGGCGGGGCTGGAAACACCATATATTTT. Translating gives CASSYSRGGAGNTIYF.

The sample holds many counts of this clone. Here the CDR3 reads CASSQDLQNNEKLFF. The CDR3 coding sequence is TGCGCCAGCAGCCAAGATCTACAGAATAACGAAAAACTGTTTTTT. This sequence joins TRBV4-3 and TRBJ1-4; D is unresolved. Trimming took off 0 bases at V and 8 bases at J, with 13 bases between the two ends. CDR3 size: 15 residues. Germline loops: CDR1 LGHNA, CDR2 YSLEER.

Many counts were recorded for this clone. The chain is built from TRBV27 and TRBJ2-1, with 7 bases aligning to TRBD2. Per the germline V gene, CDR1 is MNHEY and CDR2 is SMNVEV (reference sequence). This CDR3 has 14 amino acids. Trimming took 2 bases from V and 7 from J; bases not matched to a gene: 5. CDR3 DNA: TGTGCCAGCAGTTTAAATACGCGGGGGAATGAGCAGTTCTTC. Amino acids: CASSLNTRGNEQFF.

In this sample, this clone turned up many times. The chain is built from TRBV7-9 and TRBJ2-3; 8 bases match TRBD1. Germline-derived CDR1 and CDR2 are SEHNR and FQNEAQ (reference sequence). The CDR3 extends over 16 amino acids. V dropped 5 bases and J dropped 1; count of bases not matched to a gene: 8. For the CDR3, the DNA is TGTGCCAGCAGCCTCCATTTACAGGGGGGCACAGATACGCAGTATTTT. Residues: CASSLHLQGGTDTQYF.

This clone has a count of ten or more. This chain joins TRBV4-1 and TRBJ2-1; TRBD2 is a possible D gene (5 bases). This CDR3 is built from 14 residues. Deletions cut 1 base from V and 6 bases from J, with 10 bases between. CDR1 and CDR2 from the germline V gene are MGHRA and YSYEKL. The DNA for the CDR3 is TGCGCCAGCAGCCAAGTACCTAGCAGCAATGAGCAGTTCTTC. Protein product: CASSQVPSSNEQFF.

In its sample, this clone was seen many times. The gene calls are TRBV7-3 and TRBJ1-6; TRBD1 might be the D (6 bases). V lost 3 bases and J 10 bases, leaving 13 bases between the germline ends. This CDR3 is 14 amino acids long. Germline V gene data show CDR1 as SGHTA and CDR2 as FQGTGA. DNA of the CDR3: TGTGCCAGCAGCTTCACAGGGTCCGGCTCACCCCTCCACTTT. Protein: CASSFTGSGSPLHF.

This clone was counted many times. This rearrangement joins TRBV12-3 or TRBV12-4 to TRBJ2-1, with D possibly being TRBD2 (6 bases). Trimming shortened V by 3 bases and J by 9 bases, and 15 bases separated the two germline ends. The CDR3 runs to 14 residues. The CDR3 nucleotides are TGTGCCAGCAGTTTGAGAGGAGGGGTGGGTGAGCAGTTCTTC. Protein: CASSLRGGVGEQFF.

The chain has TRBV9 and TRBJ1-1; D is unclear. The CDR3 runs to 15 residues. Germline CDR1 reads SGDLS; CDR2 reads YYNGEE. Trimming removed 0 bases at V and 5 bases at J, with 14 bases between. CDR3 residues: CASSVVEEGWTEAFF. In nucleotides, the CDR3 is TGTGCCAGCAGCGTAGTGGAAGAGGGCTGGACTGAAGCTTTCTTT.

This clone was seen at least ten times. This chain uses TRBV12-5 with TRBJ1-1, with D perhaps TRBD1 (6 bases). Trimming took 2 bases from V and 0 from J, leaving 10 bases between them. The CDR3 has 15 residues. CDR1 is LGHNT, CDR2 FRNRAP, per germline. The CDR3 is CASGLRSGVNTEAFF. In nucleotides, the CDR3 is TGTGCTAGTGGTTTGAGGTCAGGGGTGAACACTGAAGCTTTCTTT.

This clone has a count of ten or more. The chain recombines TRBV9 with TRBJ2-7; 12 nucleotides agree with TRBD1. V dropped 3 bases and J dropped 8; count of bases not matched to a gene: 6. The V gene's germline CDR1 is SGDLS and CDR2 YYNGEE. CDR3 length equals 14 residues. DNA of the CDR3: TGTGCCAGCAGCGCCTCCGGGACAGGGGGCAAGCAGTACTTC. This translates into CASSASGTGGKQYF.

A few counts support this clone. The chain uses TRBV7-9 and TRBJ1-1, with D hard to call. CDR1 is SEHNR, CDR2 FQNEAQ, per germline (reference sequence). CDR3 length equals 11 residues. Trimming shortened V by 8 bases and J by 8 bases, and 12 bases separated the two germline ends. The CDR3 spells CASASLLEAFF. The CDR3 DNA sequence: TGTGCCAGCGCTAGTCTTTTAGAAGCTTTCTTT.

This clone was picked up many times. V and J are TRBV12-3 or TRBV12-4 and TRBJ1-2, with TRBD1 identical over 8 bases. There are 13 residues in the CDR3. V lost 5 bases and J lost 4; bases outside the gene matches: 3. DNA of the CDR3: TGTGCCAGCAGTGGACAGGGTTTCTATGGCTACACCTTC. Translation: CASSGQGFYGYTF.

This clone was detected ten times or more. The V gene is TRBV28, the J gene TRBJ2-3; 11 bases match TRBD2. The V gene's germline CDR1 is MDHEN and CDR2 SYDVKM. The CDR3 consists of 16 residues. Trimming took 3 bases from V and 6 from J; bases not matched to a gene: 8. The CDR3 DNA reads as TGTGCCAGCAGTTTTGGGGTAGCGGGGGGGCTGGATACGCAGTATTTT. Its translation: CASSFGVAGGLDTQYF.

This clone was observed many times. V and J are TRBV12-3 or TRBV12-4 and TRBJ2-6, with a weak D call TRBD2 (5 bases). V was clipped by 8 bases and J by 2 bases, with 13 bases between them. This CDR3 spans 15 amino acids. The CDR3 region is CASRSTGAGANVLTF. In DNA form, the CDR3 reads TGTGCCAGCCGCTCCACCGGGGCTGGGGCCAACGTCCTGACTTTC.

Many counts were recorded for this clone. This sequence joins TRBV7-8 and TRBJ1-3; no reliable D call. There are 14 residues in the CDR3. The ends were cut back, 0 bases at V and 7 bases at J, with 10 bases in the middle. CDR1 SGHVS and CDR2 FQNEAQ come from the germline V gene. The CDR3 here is CASSLAAAVNTIYF. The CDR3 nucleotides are TGTGCCAGCAGCTTAGCGGCAGCGGTGAACACCATATATTTT. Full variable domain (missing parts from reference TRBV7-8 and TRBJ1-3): GAGVSQSPRYKVAKRGQDVALRCDPISGHVSLFWYQQALGQGPEFLTYFQNEAQLDKSGLPSDRFFAERPEGSVSTLKIQRTQQEDSAVYLCASSLAAAVNTIYFGEGSWLTVV.

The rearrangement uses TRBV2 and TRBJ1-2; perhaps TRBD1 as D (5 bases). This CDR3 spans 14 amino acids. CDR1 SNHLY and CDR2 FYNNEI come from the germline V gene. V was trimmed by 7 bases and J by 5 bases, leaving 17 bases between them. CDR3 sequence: CASTQSGDFYGYTF. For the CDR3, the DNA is TGTGCCAGCACCCAGTCCGGGGACTTTTATGGCTACACCTTC.

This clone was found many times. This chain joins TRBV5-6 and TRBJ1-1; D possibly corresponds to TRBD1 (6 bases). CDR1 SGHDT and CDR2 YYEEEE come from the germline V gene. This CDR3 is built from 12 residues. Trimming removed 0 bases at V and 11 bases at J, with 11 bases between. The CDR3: CASSLDRESAFF. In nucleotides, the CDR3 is TGTGCCAGCAGCTTGGACAGGGAGTCTGCTTTCTTT.

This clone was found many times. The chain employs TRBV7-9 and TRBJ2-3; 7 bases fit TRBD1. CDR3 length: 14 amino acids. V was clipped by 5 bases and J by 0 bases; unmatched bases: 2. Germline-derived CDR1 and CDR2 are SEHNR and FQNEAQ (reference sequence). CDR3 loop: CASSPGQSTDTQYF. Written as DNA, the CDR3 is TGTGCCAGCAGCCCGGGACAGAGCACAGATACGCAGTATTTT.

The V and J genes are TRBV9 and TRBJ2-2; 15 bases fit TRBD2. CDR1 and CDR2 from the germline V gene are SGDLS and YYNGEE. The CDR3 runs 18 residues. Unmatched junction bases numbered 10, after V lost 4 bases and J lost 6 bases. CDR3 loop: CASSSGTSGGSQAGELFF. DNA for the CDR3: TGTGCCAGCAGCTCCGGGACTAGCGGGGGGTCCCAGGCCGGGGAGCTGTTTTTT.

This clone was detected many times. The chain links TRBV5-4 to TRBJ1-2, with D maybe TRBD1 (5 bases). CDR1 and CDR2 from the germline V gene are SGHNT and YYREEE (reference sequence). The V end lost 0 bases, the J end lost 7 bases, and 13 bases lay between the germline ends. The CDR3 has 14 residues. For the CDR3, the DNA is TGTGCCAGCAGCTTGGCCGGGGGGTATGCTGGCTACACCTTC. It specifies CASSLAGGYAGYTF. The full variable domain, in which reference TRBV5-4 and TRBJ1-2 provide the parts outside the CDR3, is ETGVTQSPTHLIKTRGQQVTLRCSSQSGHNTVSWYQQALGQGPQFIFQYYREEENGRGNFPPRFSGLQFPNYSSELNVNALELDDSALYLCASSLAGGYAGYTFGSGTRLTVV.

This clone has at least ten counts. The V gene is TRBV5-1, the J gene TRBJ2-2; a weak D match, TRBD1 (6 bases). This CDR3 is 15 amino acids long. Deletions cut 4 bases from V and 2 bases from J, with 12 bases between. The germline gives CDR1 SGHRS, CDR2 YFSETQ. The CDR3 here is CASSPGTPNTGELFF. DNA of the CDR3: TGCGCCAGCAGCCCCGGGACACCCAACACCGGGGAGCTGTTTTTT.

In DNA, the CDR3 is TGTGCCAGCAGCTATAAGACAGGAAAGAACACTGAAGCTTTCTTT. Amino acids: CASSYKTGKNTEAFF. This chain connects TRBV5-6 to TRBJ1-1; the D gene is possibly TRBD1 (6 bases). The germline gives CDR1 SGHDT, CDR2 YYEEEE. V lost 3 bases, J lost 1 base, and 13 bases lay in between. CDR3 length: 15 amino acids.

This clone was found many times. Here the CDR3 reads CASSSNGEGQPQHF. The CDR3 bases are TGTGCCAGTAGTAGTAATGGCGAAGGGCAGCCCCAGCATTTT. This chain connects TRBV19 to TRBJ1-5, with unresolved D. Germline-derived CDR1 and CDR2 are LNHDA and SQIVND (reference sequence). V lost 4 bases to trimming and J lost 7 bases, with 14 bases between them. The length of the CDR3 is 14 residues.